The T cell receptor beta chain described here comes from a study of vaccination and CD4 T cells after COVID-19. Concerning this clonotype: Its antigen is currently unknown.

Sequencing of DNA taken from cultured CD4+ T cells relied on the Oncomine TCR Beta short-read assay. Each CDR3 protein is one row after TCRdb ran MiXCR on the PCR reads. The sample has more than 15,000 distinct CDR3 sequences; under 55% are singletons. Germline values: CDR1 SNHLY, CDR2 FYNNEI. Trimming removed 6 bases from V and 7 bases from J; junction bases left unmatched: 6. This CDR3 is built from 14 residues. The sample's treatment: approximately nine-day PBMC culture with coronavirus spike peptide pools or control peptides (ViraFEST assay). The material was CD4+ T cells from blood, cultured in vitro, obtained before SARS-CoV-2 vaccination. The V gene is TRBV2, the J gene TRBJ1-4, with TRBD1 matching over 9 bases. This receptor was taken from a human donor who received a COVID-19 vaccine. This chain's CDR3 is CASRGTGYGEKLFF. As DNA, the CDR3 is TGTGCCAGCAGGGGGACAGGGTACGGTGAAAAACTGTTTTTT.